One sample yielded the 14 T cell receptor beta chains listed below, sequenced in a study of T cell responses to AZD1222 COVID-19 vaccine. Assay: immunoSEQ multiplex PCR; the TCRdb copy retains only in-frame clones and omits some. The sample has roughly 50,000 clones, approximately 86% seen once. The sequencing here drew on peripheral blood, taken 28 days after the second AZD1222 dose. Receptor source: an adult who received the AZD1222 COVID-19 vaccine.

V gene TRBV18 combines with J gene TRBJ2-7; D is possibly TRBD1 or TRBD2 (5 bases each). Trimming cost V 4 bases and J 2 bases, with 12 bases left between them. The CDR3 spans 14 residues. Germline values: CDR1 KGHSH, CDR2 LQKENI. Written as DNA, the CDR3 is TGTGCCAGCTCACGGGGGAGCTTAACCTACGAGCAGTACTTC. It specifies CASSRGSLTYEQYF. Using reference TRBV18 and TRBJ2-7 for the parts outside the CDR3, the full variable domain is NAGVMQNPRHLVRRRGQEARLRCSPMKGHSHVYWYRQLPEEGLKFMVYLQKENIIDESGMPKERFSAEFPKEGPSILRIQQVVRGDSAAYFCASSRGSLTYEQYFGPGTRLTVT.

This clone showed up just a few times. V usage is TRBV19 and J usage is TRBJ2-1, with 9 bases that match TRBD2. The CDR3 covers 15 residues. Trimming at V came to 2 bases and at J to 5 bases, leaving 4 bases not matched to a gene. CDR1 and CDR2 (germline): LNHDA, SQIVND (reference sequence). The CDR3 DNA reads as TGTGCCAGTAGTATATCGGCGGGAGGGAACAATGAGCAGTTCTTC. It encodes CASSISAGGNNEQFF.

This chain connects TRBV7-9 to TRBJ2-1, with 9 bases aligning to TRBD2. With V trimmed by 5 bases and J by 8 bases, 16 bases remained unmatched. The CDR3 has 17 amino acids. CDR1 is SEHNR and CDR2 is FQNEAQ in the germline V gene (reference sequence). The CDR3 sequence is CASSPPRGRAPDDEQFF. The CDR3 region has the DNA TGTGCCAGCAGCCCCCCACGCGGGAGGGCCCCAGACGATGAGCAGTTCTTC.

The V and J genes are TRBV15 and TRBJ1-1, with TRBD1 matching over 12 bases. The CDR3 totals 17 residues. Germline CDR1 reads LNHNV; CDR2 reads YYDKDF (reference sequence). V shed 5 bases, J shed 1 base, and the junction held 8 bases outside the gene matches. As DNA, the CDR3 is TGTGCCACCAGCGGCCGGGACAGGGGGCTGGGGAACACTGAAGCTTTCTTT. Translation: CATSGRDRGLGNTEAFF.

The J gene is TRBJ2-1, the V gene TRBV7-3; 8 bases align to TRBD2. This CDR3 has 16 residues. The V gene's germline CDR1 is SGHTA and CDR2 FQGTGA. J was trimmed by 3 bases and V by 4 bases; bases with no gene match: 8. In DNA form, the CDR3 reads TGTGCCAGCAGCTACCAGGGGCGGGAGGTCTACAATGAGCAGTTCTTC. Protein sequence: CASSYQGREVYNEQFF.

The V call is TRBV7-9, the J call TRBJ1-4; D unresolved. This CDR3 has 16 residues. The V and J ends lost 2 bases and 6 bases respectively, with 16 bases between them. CDR1 and CDR2 from the germline V gene are SEHNR and FQNEAQ (reference sequence). The CDR3 reads CASSLPRPPRDEKLFF. CDR3 sequence (DNA): TGTGCCAGCAGCTTACCTAGACCCCCGAGGGATGAAAAACTGTTTTTT.

This clone was seen more than once but under ten times. This chain links TRBV7-3 with TRBJ2-2; D remains ambiguous. The CDR3 is 12 residues long. Between the trimmed V and J ends, which lost 6 bases and 5 bases, there was a span of 7 bases. Germline CDR1 SGHTA, CDR2 FQGTGA. The CDR3 coding sequence is TGTGCCAGCAGAGGGCAGACCGGGGAGCTGTTTTTT. Translated, it gives CASRGQTGELFF.

This clone was counted between two and nine times. The chain links TRBV4-3 to TRBJ1-4; weak D call: TRBD1 (6 bases). The CDR3 runs 14 residues. Trimming took off 2 bases at V and 10 bases at J, with 14 bases between the two ends. Per the germline V gene, CDR1 is LGHNA and CDR2 is YSLEER. The CDR3 reads CASSQPEGGGKLFF. CDR3 coding DNA: TGCGCCAGCAGCCAACCCGAGGGGGGGGGAAAACTGTTTTTT.

The V and J genes are TRBV18 and TRBJ1-4; the D gene is possibly TRBD1 (5 bases). This CDR3 has 15 residues. Germline loops: CDR1 KGHSH, CDR2 LQKENI. The V end was cut by 2 bases, the J end by 8 bases, with 15 bases between. The CDR3 nucleotides read TGTGCCAGCTCACCATCACTCGCCGGGGCCGAAAAACTGTTTTTT. This sequence encodes CASSPSLAGAEKLFF. Full variable domain (missing parts from reference TRBV18 and TRBJ1-4): NAGVMQNPRHLVRRRGQEARLRCSPMKGHSHVYWYRQLPEEGLKFMVYLQKENIIDESGMPKERFSAEFPKEGPSILRIQQVVRGDSAAYFCASSPSLAGAEKLFFGSGTQLSVL.

The CDR3 nucleotides read TGTGCCAGCAGCTTTTTGAACACTGAAGCTTTCTTT. Its protein product is CASSFLNTEAFF. The chain carries TRBV5-8 and TRBJ1-1; D is ambiguous. Per the germline V gene, CDR1 is SGHTS and CDR2 is YDEGEE. The V and J ends lost 2 bases and 0 bases respectively, with 2 bases between them. The CDR3 loop spans 12 amino acids.

The chain recombines TRBV6-4 with TRBJ2-1; 8 nucleotides line up with TRBD2. Germline trimming cut 0 bases from V and 9 bases from J; bases unmatched to any gene: 7. This CDR3 comprises 15 residues. Germline CDR1 MRHNA, CDR2 SNTAGT. CDR3 sequence: CASSDSYGRASEQFF. CDR3 in DNA: TGTGCCAGCAGTGACTCATACGGGAGGGCCAGTGAGCAGTTCTTC.

The V and J genes are TRBV7-2 and TRBJ1-1; D is possibly TRBD1 (5 bases). Trimming pared 5 bases from V and 3 bases from J, leaving 10 bases between. The CDR3 has 13 residues. CDR1 is SGHTA and CDR2 is FQGNSA in the germline V gene. This CDR3 is CASSPPGDTEAFF. The CDR3 DNA follows: TGTGCCAGCAGCCCTCCGGGGGACACTGAAGCTTTCTTT.

The V and J genes are TRBV2 and TRBJ2-5, with D possibly matching TRBD1 (5 bases). This CDR3 is built from 16 residues. Looked up from germline, CDR1 is SNHLY and CDR2 is FYNNEI. V lost 0 bases and J 0 bases, leaving 11 bases between the germline ends. The CDR3 here is CASSEATVMYQETQYF. Written as DNA, the CDR3 is TGTGCCAGCAGTGAAGCGACAGTCATGTACCAAGAGACCCAGTACTTC.

V gene TRBV6-5 combines with J gene TRBJ2-7, with a possible D match to TRBD2 (6 bases). V lost 8 bases, J lost 3 bases, and 17 bases lay in between. The CDR3 consists of 14 residues. Germline V gene data show CDR1 as MNHEY and CDR2 as SVGAGI. CDR3 residues: CASARGRTRYEQYF. The CDR3 region has the DNA TGTGCCAGCGCCCGGGGGAGGACACGCTACGAGCAGTACTTC.